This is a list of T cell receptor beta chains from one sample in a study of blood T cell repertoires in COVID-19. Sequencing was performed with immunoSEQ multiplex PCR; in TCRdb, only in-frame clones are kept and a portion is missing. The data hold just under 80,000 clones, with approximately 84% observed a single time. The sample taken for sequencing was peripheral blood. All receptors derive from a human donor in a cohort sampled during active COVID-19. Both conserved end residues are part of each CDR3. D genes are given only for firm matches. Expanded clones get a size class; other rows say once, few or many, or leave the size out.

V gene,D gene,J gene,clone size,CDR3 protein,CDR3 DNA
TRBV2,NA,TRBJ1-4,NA,CASSGLTNEKLFF,TGTGCCAGCAGTGGTCTAACTAATGAAAAACTGTTTTTT
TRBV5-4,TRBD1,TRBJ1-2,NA,CASSLGDRVKGGYTF,TGTGCCAGCAGCTTGGGGGACAGGGTGAAAGGAGGCTACACCTTC
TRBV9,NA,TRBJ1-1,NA,CASGRQLNTEAFF,TGTGCCAGCGGACGACAGTTGAACACTGAAGCTTTCTTT
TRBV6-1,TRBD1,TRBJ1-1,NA,CASSDDRGRSLNEAFF,TGTGCCAGCAGTGACGACAGGGGGCGCAGTCTAAATGAAGCTTTCTTT
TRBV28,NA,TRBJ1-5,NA,CASRDLRGDQPQHF,TGTGCCAGCAGGGACCTCAGGGGCGATCAGCCCCAGCATTTT
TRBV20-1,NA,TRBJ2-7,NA,CSASPSQGGYEQYF,TGCAGTGCTAGTCCGTCGCAGGGTGGGTACGAGCAGTACTTC
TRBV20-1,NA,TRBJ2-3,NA,CSAPPVDTQYF,TGCAGTGCCCCCCCGGTGGATACGCAGTATTTT
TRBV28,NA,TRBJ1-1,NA,CASSLPVRGYTEAFF,TGTGCCAGCAGCCTCCCCGTAAGGGGTTACACTGAAGCTTTCTTT
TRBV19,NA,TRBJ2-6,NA,CASSTLLRAGANVLTF,TGTGCCAGTAGTACCCTCTTGAGGGCTGGGGCCAACGTCCTGACTTTC
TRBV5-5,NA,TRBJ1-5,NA,CASSLEAGINQPQHF,TGTGCCAGCAGCTTGGAGGCAGGGATCAATCAGCCCCAGCATTTT
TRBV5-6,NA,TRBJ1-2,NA,CASSSTREKSNYGYTF,TGTGCCAGCAGCTCGACTCGGGAGAAATCTAACTATGGCTACACCTTC
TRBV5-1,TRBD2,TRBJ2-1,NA,CASSFGTSGGDEQFF,TGCGCCAGCAGCTTCGGGACTAGCGGGGGGGATGAGCAGTTCTTC
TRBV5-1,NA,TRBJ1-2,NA,CASSSGIDRYRGYGYTF,TGCGCCAGCAGCTCCGGAATCGACAGATATCGCGGCTATGGCTACACCTTC
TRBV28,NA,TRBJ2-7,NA,CASSLAGYEQYF,TGTGCCAGCAGTTTAGCGGGTTACGAGCAGTACTTC
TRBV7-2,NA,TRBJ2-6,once,CASSLRRLGANVLTF,TGTGCCAGCAGCTTACGGAGGTTGGGGGCCAACGTCCTGACTTTC
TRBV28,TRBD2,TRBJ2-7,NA,CATDGLAGRAVLAYEQYF,TGTGCCACCGACGGACTAGCGGGCCGCGCCGTCCTTGCCTACGAGCAGTACTTC
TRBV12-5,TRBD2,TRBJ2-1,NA,CASGLAGVNEQFF,TGTGCTAGTGGGCTAGCGGGAGTCAATGAGCAGTTCTTC
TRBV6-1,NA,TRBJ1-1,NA,CASSEGRGRNTEAFF,TGTGCCAGCAGTGAGGGGAGGGGACGGAACACTGAAGCTTTCTTT
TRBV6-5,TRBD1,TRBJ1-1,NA,CASSYGQGRGDTEAFF,TGTGCCAGCAGTTACGGACAGGGAAGGGGTGACACTGAAGCTTTCTTT
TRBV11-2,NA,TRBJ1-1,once,CASSTGQSLNTEAFF,TGTGCCAGCAGCACCGGACAGAGTTTAAACACTGAAGCTTTCTTT
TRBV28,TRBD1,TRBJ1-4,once,CASTGGPGGTNEKLFF,TGTGCCAGCACCGGAGGGCCAGGGGGTACTAATGAAAAACTGTTTTTT
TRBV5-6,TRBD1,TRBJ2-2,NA,CASSWRTGIGELFF,TGTGCCAGCAGCTGGCGGACAGGGATCGGGGAGCTGTTTTTT
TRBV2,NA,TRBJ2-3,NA,CASSYATDTQYF,TGTGCCAGCAGCTACGCCACAGATACGCAGTATTTT
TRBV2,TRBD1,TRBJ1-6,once,CASTERGQYNSPLHF,TGTGCCAGCACCGAACGGGGACAGTATAATTCACCCCTCCACTTT
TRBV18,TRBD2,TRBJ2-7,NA,CASSPGLAGGQRDEQYF,TGTGCCAGCTCTCCAGGACTAGCGGGAGGGCAGAGGGACGAGCAGTACTTC
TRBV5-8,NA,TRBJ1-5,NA,CASSLVSVLSNQPQHF,TGTGCCAGCAGCTTGGTCTCAGTATTAAGCAATCAGCCCCAGCATTTT
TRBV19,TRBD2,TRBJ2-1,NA,CASSLWTSGSSYNEQFF,TGTGCCAGTAGTCTCTGGACTAGCGGGAGCTCCTACAATGAGCAGTTCTTC
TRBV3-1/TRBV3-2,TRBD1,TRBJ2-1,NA,CASSPGQGNEQFF,TGTGCCAGCAGTCCGGGACAGGGAAATGAGCAGTTCTTC
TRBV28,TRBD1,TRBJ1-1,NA,CASGQGASTEAFF,TGTGCCAGCGGACAGGGGGCGTCCACTGAAGCTTTCTTT
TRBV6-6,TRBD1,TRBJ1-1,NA,CASSLLGQGNTEAFF,TGTGCCAGCAGCCTGCTGGGACAGGGGAACACTGAAGCTTTCTTT
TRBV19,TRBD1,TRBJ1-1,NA,CASSPEGTVQVRAFF,TGTGCCAGTAGTCCGGAGGGGACAGTTCAGGTCCGCGCTTTCTTT